These 17 T cell receptor beta chains were all obtained from the same sample, sequenced in a study of blood T cell repertoires in COVID-19. Profiled with immunoSEQ multiplex PCR; TCRdb holds only in-frame clones, not every one. The sample lists a few hundred thousand clones; about 85% were seen once. Sequencing input: PBMCs or T cells enriched from blood (not recorded which). These TCRs come from a woman in her forties or fifties who had been exposed to COVID-19.

J is TRBJ2-2 and V is TRBV5-1, with D unclear. V was clipped by 6 bases and J by 2 bases, with 17 bases between them. From germline, CDR1 is SGHRS and CDR2 YFSETQ. The CDR3 has 16 residues. The DNA for the CDR3 is TGCGCCAGCACCACGGTCCAGACAACCAACACCGGGGAGCTGTTTTTT. Its translation is CASTTVQTTNTGELFF. The whole variable domain, filled in from reference TRBV5-1 and TRBJ2-2, reads KAGVTQTPRYLIKTRGQQVTLSCSPISGHRSVSWYQQTPGQGLQFLFEYFSETQRNKGNFPGRFSGRQFSNSRSEMNVSTLELGDSALYLCASTTVQTTNTGELFFGEGSRLTVL.

As to this clone: A read error may produce the germline difference seen at one junction end. The chain is built from TRBV12-3 or TRBV12-4 and TRBJ2-1, with 12 bases aligning to TRBD2. The CDR3 is 13 amino acids. CDR3 sequence: CASSRLAGGRPVF. The CDR3 DNA follows: TGTGCCAGCAGTAGGCTAGCGGGGGGGAGACCGGTCTTC.

The chain couples TRBV6-2 or TRBV6-3 to TRBJ2-1, with unresolved D. V was trimmed by 3 bases and J by 6 bases, leaving 12 bases between them. The germline gives CDR1 MNHEY, CDR2 SVGEGT. The CDR3 has 14 residues. The CDR3: CASSYSSTGNEQFF. CDR3 bases: TGTGCCAGCAGTTATAGTAGCACTGGCAATGAGCAGTTCTTC.

This clone was recorded once. The chain links TRBV3-1 (or the pseudogene TRBV3-2) to TRBJ1-1, with TRBD1 identical over 11 bases. J gave up 11 bases and V 1 base, and 12 bases lay outside the gene matches. This CDR3 has 16 amino acids. Germline-derived CDR1 and CDR2 are LGHDT and YNNKEL (reference sequence). The CDR3 coding sequence is TGTGCCAGCAGCCAAGTTTCGGACAGGGGGCGTGTTAGGGCTTTCTTT. Translation gives CASSQVSDRGRVRAFF.

V and J are TRBV5-1 and TRBJ1-1, with 8 positions matching TRBD1. Germline CDR1 reads SGHRS; CDR2 reads YFSETQ. The length of the CDR3 is 15 residues. V lost 3 bases and J lost 5; bases outside the gene matches: 9. The CDR3, as DNA: TGCGCCAGCAGCTCAGGGGGCGGTCGGGGGACTGAAGCTTTCTTT. It encodes CASSSGGGRGTEAFF.

The chain has TRBV2 and TRBJ1-1; weak D call: TRBD1 (5 bases). The CDR3 is 13 amino acids. Germline V gene data show CDR1 as SNHLY and CDR2 as FYNNEI. Trimming took 7 bases from V and 12 from J, leaving 21 bases between them. CDR3 sequence: CASTEASGWRTFF. The CDR3 nucleotides read TGTGCCAGCACGGAAGCTTCAGGGTGGAGAACTTTCTTT.

This sequence joins TRBV3-1 (or the pseudogene TRBV3-2) and TRBJ2-5; 12 bases align to TRBD2. This CDR3 spans 14 amino acids. CDR1 and CDR2 from the germline V gene are LGHDT and YNNKEL (reference sequence). Trimming took 4 bases from V and 4 from J; bases not matched to a gene: 1. DNA of the CDR3: TGTGCCAGCAGCCCGGGACTAGCGGGAGAGACCCAGTACTTC. It codes for CASSPGLAGETQYF.

The V call is TRBV5-1, the J call TRBJ2-3, with 7 bases lining up with TRBD1. The CDR3 runs to 15 residues. Trimming took 4 bases from V and 6 from J; bases not matched to a gene: 11. Germline V gene sequence: CDR1 SGHRS, CDR2 YFSETQ. Written as DNA, the CDR3 is TGCGCCAGCAGCCCCGGGACAGTCCTCCGGGATACGCAGTATTTT. Amino acid sequence: CASSPGTVLRDTQYF.

CDR3 sequence (DNA): TGTGCCAGCAGCCAAGATACAGGGAACACAGATACGCAGTATTTT. Translated, it gives CASSQDTGNTDTQYF. V is TRBV4-2 and J is TRBJ2-3, with D possibly TRBD1 on 6 matching bases. CDR3 length equals 15 residues. In germline, CDR1 is LGHNA, CDR2 YNFKEQ. The V end was cut by 0 bases, the J end by 2 bases, with 9 bases between.

The chain uses TRBV4-1 and TRBJ1-2; D is possibly TRBD1 (5 bases). Trimming took off 5 bases at V and 3 bases at J, with 10 bases between the two ends. Germline V gives CDR1 MGHRA, CDR2 YSYEKL. The CDR3 is 13 residues long. The CDR3 DNA reads as TGCGCCAGCAGCACGCAGGGTGACTATGGCTACACCTTC. It translates to CASSTQGDYGYTF.

The chain uses TRBV11-2 and TRBJ2-5; 7 positions match TRBD2. Trimming at V came to 6 bases and at J to 5 bases, leaving 9 bases not matched to a gene. The CDR3 covers 14 residues. Germline V lookup: CDR1 SGHAT, CDR2 FQNNGV. The CDR3 bases are TGTGCCAGCAGGCTCGGGGGGTCGAGTGAGACCCAGTACTTC. This translates into CASRLGGSSETQYF. Filled out from reference TRBV11-2 and TRBJ2-5, the complete variable domain reads EAGVAQSPRYKIIEKRQSVAFWCNPISGHATLYWYQQILGQGPKLLIQFQNNGVVDDSQLPKDRFSAERLKGVDSTLKIQPAKLEDSAVYLCASRLGGSSETQYFGPGTRLLVL.

The chain has TRBV7-7 and TRBJ1-1; no firm D call. Looked up from germline, CDR1 is SSHAT and CDR2 is FNYEAQ (reference sequence). This CDR3 contains 13 residues. V lost 3 bases and J lost 0, with 5 bases in between. The CDR3, as DNA: TGTGCCAGCAGCTTTAATGTGAACACTGAAGCTTTCTTT. Its protein is CASSFNVNTEAFF. Drawing the rest from reference TRBV7-7 and TRBJ1-1, the complete variable domain is GAGVSQSPRYKVTKRGQDVTLRCDPISSHATLYWYQQALGQGPEFLTYFNYEAQPDKSGLPSDRFSAERPEGSISTLTIQRTEQRDSAMYRCASSFNVNTEAFFGQGTRLTVV.

V usage is TRBV5-4 and J usage is TRBJ2-2; 10 nucleotides match TRBD1. After removal of 5 bases from V and 4 bases from J, the junction contained 5 bases not matched to a gene. The CDR3 runs 15 residues. The V gene's germline CDR1 is SGHNT and CDR2 YYREEE (reference sequence). CDR3 nucleotide sequence: TGTGCCAGCAGAGCGACAGGGGGCGTCACCGGGGAGCTGTTTTTT. Residues: CASRATGGVTGELFF.

DNA of the CDR3: TGTGCCAGCAGCTCCGGTGATTCACCCCTCCACTTT. It translates to CASSSGDSPLHF. The chain couples TRBV7-9 to TRBJ1-6; D not certain. The germline V gene encodes CDR1 SEHNR and CDR2 FQNEAQ (reference sequence). The germline V and J ends were trimmed by 4 bases and 8 bases, with 6 bases remaining between them. The CDR3 is 12 residues long.

V and J are TRBV19 and TRBJ1-1; 7 nucleotides agree with TRBD1. This CDR3 contains 16 residues. The ends lost 5 bases at V and 0 bases at J; junction bases unmatched: 9. Per the germline V gene, CDR1 is LNHDA and CDR2 is SQIVND (reference sequence). The CDR3 DNA is TGTGCCAGTAGTTGGCCGGAGGGACAGATGAACACTGAAGCTTTCTTT. This codes for CASSWPEGQMNTEAFF. Full variable domain (remainder filled in from reference TRBV19 and TRBJ1-1): DGGITQSPKYLFRKEGQNVTLSCEQNLNHDAMYWYRQDPGQGLRLIYYSQIVNDFQKGDIAEGYSVSREKKESFPLTVTSAQKNPTAFYLCASSWPEGQMNTEAFFGQGTRLTVV.

The chain employs TRBV10-3 and TRBJ2-7; D might be TRBD1 (6 bases). The germline CDR1 and CDR2 sequences are ENHRY and SYGVKD. V was trimmed by 4 bases and J by 5 bases, leaving 15 bases between them. The CDR3 consists of 14 residues. The CDR3 bases are TGTGCCATCAGTGCTACAGGGTTTCAAGACGAGCAGTACTTC. This gives the protein CAISATGFQDEQYF.

This chain links TRBV2 with TRBJ2-5; D unresolved. The CDR3 consists of 13 residues. The germline V gene encodes CDR1 SNHLY and CDR2 FYNNEI. Trimming pared 6 bases from V and 4 bases from J, leaving 12 bases between. In nucleotides, the CDR3 is TGTGCCAGCAGGCCCAGCGTCCCAGAGACCCAGTACTTC. Amino acid sequence: CASRPSVPETQYF.